Listed below are T cell receptor beta chains from one sample, sequenced in a study of blood T cell repertoires in COVID-19. Repertoires were generated with immunoSEQ multiplex PCR, while TCRdb's copy carries only in-frame clones and drops some. Altogether about 110,000 clones are present, over 75% being singletons, with the ten largest covering about 7%. The sequenced material came from peripheral blood. These receptors were collected from a woman aged 50 to 60 with acute or convalescent COVID-19. Both conserved end residues are part of each CDR3. The order of the fields is CDR3 DNA, CDR3 protein, J gene, V gene, D gene, clone size. The D gene is left open where the match is weak. Clone size is given for some rows only: seen once, a few or many times, or a class if the clone is expanded.

CDR3nt: TGTGCCAGCAGTACTCCCAGACTAGCGGGAGATTACAATGAGCAGTTCTTC; CDR3aa: CASSTPRLAGDYNEQFF; j_gene: TRBJ2-1; v_gene: TRBV27; d_gene: TRBD2; abundance: .
CDR3nt: TGCGCCAGCAGCCAAGATAACGCAGCGTTGAACACTGAAGCTTTCTTT; CDR3aa: CASSQDNAALNTEAFF; j_gene: TRBJ1-1; v_gene: TRBV4-1; d_gene: .; abundance: .
CDR3nt: TGTGCCAGCTCACCAGCGGCGCTCGGGTTAGAGCAGTACTTC; CDR3aa: CASSPAALGLEQYF; j_gene: TRBJ2-7; v_gene: TRBV18; d_gene: .; abundance: .
CDR3nt: TGCGCCAGCAGCTTGGTTCCGGGGGGCGAAGCTTTCTTT; CDR3aa: CASSLVPGGEAFF; j_gene: TRBJ1-1; v_gene: TRBV5-1; d_gene: .; abundance: .
CDR3nt: TGTGCCAGCAGTTTGGGACAGAGCAATCAGCCCCAGCATTTT; CDR3aa: CASSLGQSNQPQHF; j_gene: TRBJ1-5; v_gene: TRBV6-5; d_gene: TRBD1; abundance: .
CDR3nt: TGTGCCAGCAGTGAGCCGGGTTTGACTTCCGCTCGTGGCTACACCTTC; CDR3aa: CASSEPGLTSARGYTF; j_gene: TRBJ1-2; v_gene: TRBV2; d_gene: .; abundance: .
CDR3nt: TGTGCCAGCTCACCACCTGGGACAGGGAGGACTGAAGCTTTCTTT; CDR3aa: CASSPPGTGRTEAFF; j_gene: TRBJ1-1; v_gene: TRBV18; d_gene: TRBD1; abundance: .
CDR3nt: TGTGCCAGCCCCGGTTCGAACAGGGCCACCACTTACCCCTATGGCTACACCTTC; CDR3aa: CASPGSNRATTYPYGYTF; j_gene: TRBJ1-2; v_gene: TRBV7-9; d_gene: .; abundance: .
CDR3nt: TGTGCCAGCAGCCACCCCGGCTCTGGGGCCAACGTCCTGACTTTC; CDR3aa: CASSHPGSGANVLTF; j_gene: TRBJ2-6; v_gene: TRBV5-8; d_gene: .; abundance: once
CDR3nt: TGTGCCAGCAGCTATCAGGGGGCAGGGTATGGCTATGGCTACACCTTC; CDR3aa: CASSYQGAGYGYGYTF; j_gene: TRBJ1-2; v_gene: TRBV5-4; d_gene: TRBD1; abundance: .
CDR3nt: TGTGCCAGCAGTTTAGGGTTCGACGGGAGGGCTTTCTTT; CDR3aa: CASSLGFDGRAFF; j_gene: TRBJ1-1; v_gene: TRBV12-3/TRBV12-4; d_gene: .; abundance: .
CDR3nt: TGTGCCAGCAGCTCAAGGAGTATAAGCACTGAAGCTTTCTTT; CDR3aa: CASSSRSISTEAFF; j_gene: TRBJ1-1; v_gene: TRBV27; d_gene: .; abundance: .
CDR3nt: TGTGCCAGTCGAGACAGGGGGCGTCGAGTCACTGAAGCTTTCTTT; CDR3aa: CASRDRGRRVTEAFF; j_gene: TRBJ1-1; v_gene: TRBV19; d_gene: TRBD1; abundance: once
CDR3nt: TGTGCCAGCAGGAAGGGGACAGGGGGACCCTATGGCTACACCTTC; CDR3aa: CASRKGTGGPYGYTF; j_gene: TRBJ1-2; v_gene: TRBV6-5; d_gene: TRBD1; abundance: .
CDR3nt: TGTGCCAGCAGTTACTCGGGCGGGAATAAACTCTACGAGCAGTACTTC; CDR3aa: CASSYSGGNKLYEQYF; j_gene: TRBJ2-7; v_gene: TRBV6-5; d_gene: .; abundance: few
CDR3nt: TGCGCCAGCAGCTTGGTTCCCGGTGAAGAGACCCAGTACTTC; CDR3aa: CASSLVPGEETQYF; j_gene: TRBJ2-5; v_gene: TRBV5-1; d_gene: .; abundance: .
CDR3nt: TGTGCCAGCAGGGCCAACATGAACACTGAAGCTTTCTTT; CDR3aa: CASRANMNTEAFF; j_gene: TRBJ1-1; v_gene: TRBV2; d_gene: .; abundance: .
CDR3nt: TGTGCCAGCAGTTCATTGGGTTCCCTAGCGGGGGTCAAGAATGAGCAGTTCTTC; CDR3aa: CASSSLGSLAGVKNEQFF; j_gene: TRBJ2-1; v_gene: TRBV27; d_gene: TRBD2; abundance: once
CDR3nt: TGTGCCAGCAGCTTAGCCGGGCAGGGGTGGACAGATACGCAGTATTTT; CDR3aa: CASSLAGQGWTDTQYF; j_gene: TRBJ2-3; v_gene: TRBV11-1; d_gene: .; abundance: .
CDR3nt: TGTGCCAGCAGCCAGGGGACAGGGGGGCATGGCTACACCTTC; CDR3aa: CASSQGTGGHGYTF; j_gene: TRBJ1-2; v_gene: TRBV7-2; d_gene: TRBD1; abundance: few